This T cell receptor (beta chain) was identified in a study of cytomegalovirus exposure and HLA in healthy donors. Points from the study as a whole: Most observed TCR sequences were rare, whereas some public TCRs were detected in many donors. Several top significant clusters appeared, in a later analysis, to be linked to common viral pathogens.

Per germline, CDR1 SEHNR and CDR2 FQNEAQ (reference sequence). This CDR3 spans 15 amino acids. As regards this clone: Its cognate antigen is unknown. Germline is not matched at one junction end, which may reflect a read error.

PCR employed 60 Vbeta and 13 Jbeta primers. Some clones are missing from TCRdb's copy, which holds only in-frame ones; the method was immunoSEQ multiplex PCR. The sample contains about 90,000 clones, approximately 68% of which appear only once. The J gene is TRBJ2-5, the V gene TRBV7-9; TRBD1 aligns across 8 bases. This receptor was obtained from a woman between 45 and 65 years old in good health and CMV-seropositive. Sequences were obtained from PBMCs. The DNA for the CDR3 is TGTTCCAGCAGCCCTAGGGACAGGCCGCAAGAGACCCAGTACTTC. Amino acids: CSSSPRDRPQETQYF.